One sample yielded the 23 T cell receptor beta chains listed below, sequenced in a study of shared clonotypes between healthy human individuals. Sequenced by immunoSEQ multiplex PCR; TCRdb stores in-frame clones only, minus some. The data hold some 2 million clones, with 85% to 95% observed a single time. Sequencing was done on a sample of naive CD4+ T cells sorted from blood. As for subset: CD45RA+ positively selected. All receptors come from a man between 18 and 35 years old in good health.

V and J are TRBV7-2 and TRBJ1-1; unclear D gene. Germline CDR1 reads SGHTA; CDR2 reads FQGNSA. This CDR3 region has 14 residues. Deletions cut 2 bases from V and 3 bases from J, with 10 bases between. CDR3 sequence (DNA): TGTGCCAGCAGCTTACGGCCAAGGGACACTGAAGCTTTCTTT. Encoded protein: CASSLRPRDTEAFF.

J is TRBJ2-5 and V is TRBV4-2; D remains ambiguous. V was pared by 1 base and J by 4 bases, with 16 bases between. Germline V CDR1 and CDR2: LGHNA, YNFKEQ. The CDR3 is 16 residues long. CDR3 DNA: TGTGCCAGCAGCCAAGTTCAGACCGCCTATGGAGAGACCCAGTACTTC. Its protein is CASSQVQTAYGETQYF.

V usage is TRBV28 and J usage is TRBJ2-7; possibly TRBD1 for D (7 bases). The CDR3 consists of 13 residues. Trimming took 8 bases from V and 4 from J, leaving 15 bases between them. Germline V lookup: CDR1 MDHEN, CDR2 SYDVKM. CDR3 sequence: CASRQGGQYEQYF. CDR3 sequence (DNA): TGTGCCAGCCGCCAGGGGGGTCAATACGAGCAGTACTTC.

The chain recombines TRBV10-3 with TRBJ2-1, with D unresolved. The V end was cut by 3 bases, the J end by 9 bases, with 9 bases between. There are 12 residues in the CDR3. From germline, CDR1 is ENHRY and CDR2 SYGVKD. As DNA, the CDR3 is TGTGCCATCAGTGAAGTACTTGGTGAGCAGTTCTTC. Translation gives CAISEVLGEQFF.

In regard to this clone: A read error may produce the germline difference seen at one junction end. DNA for the CDR3: TGTGCCTGGAGTGTCTGGGGACGGGAAAGAGAGCCCCAGTACTTC. This codes for CAWSVWGREREPQYF. This chain uses TRBV30 with TRBJ2-5; D assignment may be TRBD1 or TRBD2 (5 bases each). The CDR3 runs to 15 residues. Germline lookup yields CDR1 GTSNPN and CDR2 SVGIG (reference sequence).

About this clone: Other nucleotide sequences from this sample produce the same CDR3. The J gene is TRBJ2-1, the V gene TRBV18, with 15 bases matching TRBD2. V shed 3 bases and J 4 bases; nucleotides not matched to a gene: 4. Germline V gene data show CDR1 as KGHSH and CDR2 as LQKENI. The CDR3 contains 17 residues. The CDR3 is CASSPPGLAGGYNEQFF. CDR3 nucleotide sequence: TGTGCCAGCTCACCTCCGGGACTAGCGGGGGGATACAATGAGCAGTTCTTC.

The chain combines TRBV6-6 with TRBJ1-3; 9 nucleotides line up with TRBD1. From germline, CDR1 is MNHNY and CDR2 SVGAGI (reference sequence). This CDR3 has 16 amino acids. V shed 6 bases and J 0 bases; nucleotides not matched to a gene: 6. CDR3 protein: CASSRDRASSGNTIYF. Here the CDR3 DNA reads TGTGCCAGCAGCCGGGACAGGGCTTCCTCTGGAAACACCATATATTTT.

CDR3 in amino acids: CASSLVGGVYEQYF. The DNA of the CDR3 is TGCGCCAGCAGCTTGGTAGGGGGCGTGTACGAGCAGTACTTC. The chain carries TRBV5-1 and TRBJ2-7, with 7 nucleotides matching TRBD1. CDR1 is SGHRS, CDR2 YFSETQ, per germline. With V trimmed by 0 bases and J by 4 bases, 4 bases remained unmatched. This CDR3 region has 14 residues.

The DNA of the CDR3 is TGTGCCAGTAGACACGAGGACAGGGGGCAGTACGAGCAGTACTTC. Amino acid sequence: CASRHEDRGQYEQYF. The chain couples TRBV19 to TRBJ2-7; 11 nucleotides agree with TRBD1. CDR3 length equals 15 residues. The V segment lost 6 bases and the J segment 4 bases; nucleotides outside the gene matches: 8. The V gene's germline CDR1 is LNHDA and CDR2 SQIVND (reference sequence).

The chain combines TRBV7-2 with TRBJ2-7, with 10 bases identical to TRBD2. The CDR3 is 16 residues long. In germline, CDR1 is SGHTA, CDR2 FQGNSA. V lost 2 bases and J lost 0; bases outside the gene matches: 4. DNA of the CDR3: TGTGCCAGCAGCTTAACTAGCGGGACGAGCTCCTACGAGCAGTACTTC. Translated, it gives CASSLTSGTSSYEQYF.

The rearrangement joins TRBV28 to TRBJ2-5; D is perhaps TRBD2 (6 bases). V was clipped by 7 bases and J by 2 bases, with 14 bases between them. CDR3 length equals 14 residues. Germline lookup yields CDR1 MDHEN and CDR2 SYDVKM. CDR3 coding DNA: TGTGCCAGCATCAGTGGGGGGTTACAAGAGACCCAGTACTTC. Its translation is CASISGGLQETQYF. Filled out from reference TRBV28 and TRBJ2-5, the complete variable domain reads DVKVTQSSRYLVKRTGEKVFLECVQDMDHENMFWYRQDPGLGLRLIYFSYDVKMKEKGDIPEGYSVSREKKERFSLILESASTNQTSMYLCASISGGLQETQYFGPGTRLLVL.

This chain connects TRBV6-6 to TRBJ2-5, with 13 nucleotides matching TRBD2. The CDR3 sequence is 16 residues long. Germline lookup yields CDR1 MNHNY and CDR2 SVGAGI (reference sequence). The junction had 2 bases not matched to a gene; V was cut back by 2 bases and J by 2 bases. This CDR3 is CASSYQLAGGQETQYF. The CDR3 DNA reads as TGTGCCAGCAGTTACCAACTAGCGGGAGGGCAAGAGACCCAGTACTTC.

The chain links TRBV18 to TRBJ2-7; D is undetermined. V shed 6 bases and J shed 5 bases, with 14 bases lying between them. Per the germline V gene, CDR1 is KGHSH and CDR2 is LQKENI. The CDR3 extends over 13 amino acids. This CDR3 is CASSPGSGNEQYF. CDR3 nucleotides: TGTGCCAGCTCCCCCGGGTCTGGAAACGAGCAGTACTTC. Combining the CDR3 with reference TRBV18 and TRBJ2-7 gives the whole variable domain NAGVMQNPRHLVRRRGQEARLRCSPMKGHSHVYWYRQLPEEGLKFMVYLQKENIIDESGMPKERFSAEFPKEGPSILRIQQVVRGDSAAYFCASSPGSGNEQYFGPGTRLTVT.

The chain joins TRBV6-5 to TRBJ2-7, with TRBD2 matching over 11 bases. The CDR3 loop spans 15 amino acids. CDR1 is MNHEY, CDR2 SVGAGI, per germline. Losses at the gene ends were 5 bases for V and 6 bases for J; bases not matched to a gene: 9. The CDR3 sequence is CASSPDLAGGSEQYF. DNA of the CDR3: TGTGCCAGCAGTCCTGACCTAGCGGGAGGCAGCGAGCAGTACTTC.

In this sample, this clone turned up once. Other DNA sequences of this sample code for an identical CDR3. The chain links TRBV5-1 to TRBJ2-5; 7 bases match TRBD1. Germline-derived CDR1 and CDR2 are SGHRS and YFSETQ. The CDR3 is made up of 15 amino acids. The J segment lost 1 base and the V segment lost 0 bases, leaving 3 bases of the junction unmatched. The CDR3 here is CASSLGDSLQETQYF. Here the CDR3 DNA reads TGCGCCAGCAGCTTGGGGGACAGCCTCCAAGAGACCCAGTACTTC.

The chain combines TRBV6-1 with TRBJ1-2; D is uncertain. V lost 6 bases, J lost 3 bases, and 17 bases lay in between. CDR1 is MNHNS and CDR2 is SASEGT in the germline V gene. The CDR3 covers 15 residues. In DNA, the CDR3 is TGTGCCAGCAGCTTAGGGTCGGTAGGCGACTATGGCTACACCTTC. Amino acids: CASSLGSVGDYGYTF.

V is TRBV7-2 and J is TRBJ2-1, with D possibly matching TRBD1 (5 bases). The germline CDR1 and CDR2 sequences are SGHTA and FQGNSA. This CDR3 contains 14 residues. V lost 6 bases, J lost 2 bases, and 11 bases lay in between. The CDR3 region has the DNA TGTGCCAGCAGTCCCGACAGACCCTACAATGAGCAGTTCTTC. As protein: CASSPDRPYNEQFF.

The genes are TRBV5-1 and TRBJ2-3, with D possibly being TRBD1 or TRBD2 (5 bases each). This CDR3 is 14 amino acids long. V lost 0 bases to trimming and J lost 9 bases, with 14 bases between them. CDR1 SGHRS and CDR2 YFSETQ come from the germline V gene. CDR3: CASSLGDPKYTQYF. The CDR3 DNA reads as TGCGCCAGCAGCTTGGGGGACCCTAAATACACGCAGTATTTT.

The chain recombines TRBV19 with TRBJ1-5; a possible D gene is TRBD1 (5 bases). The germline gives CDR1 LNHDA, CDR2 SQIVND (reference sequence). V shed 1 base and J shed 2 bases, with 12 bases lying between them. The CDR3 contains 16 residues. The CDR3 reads CASSIGRQGGNQPQHF. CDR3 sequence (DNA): TGTGCCAGTAGTATAGGAAGGCAGGGAGGCAATCAGCCCCAGCATTTT. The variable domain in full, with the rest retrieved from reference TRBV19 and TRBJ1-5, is DGGITQSPKYLFRKEGQNVTLSCEQNLNHDAMYWYRQDPGQGLRLIYYSQIVNDFQKGDIAEGYSVSREKKESFPLTVTSAQKNPTAFYLCASSIGRQGGNQPQHFGDGTRLSIL.

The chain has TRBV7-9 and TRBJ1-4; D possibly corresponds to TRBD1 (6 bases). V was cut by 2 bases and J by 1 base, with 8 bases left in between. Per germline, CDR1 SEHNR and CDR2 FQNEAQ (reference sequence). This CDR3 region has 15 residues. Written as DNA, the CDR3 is TGTGCCAGCAGCTTATTACAGGGAACTAATGAAAAACTGTTTTTT. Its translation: CASSLLQGTNEKLFF.

The CDR3 DNA reads TGCGCCAGCAGCCAAGCCCCCGGAGGAGCCAAAAACATTCAGTACTTC. Encoded protein: CASSQAPGGAKNIQYF. The chain joins TRBV4-3 to TRBJ2-4; tentative D call: TRBD2 (5 bases). CDR3 size: 16 residues. Germline lookup yields CDR1 LGHNA and CDR2 YSLEER. V dropped 1 base and J dropped 0 bases, with 10 bases sitting between them.

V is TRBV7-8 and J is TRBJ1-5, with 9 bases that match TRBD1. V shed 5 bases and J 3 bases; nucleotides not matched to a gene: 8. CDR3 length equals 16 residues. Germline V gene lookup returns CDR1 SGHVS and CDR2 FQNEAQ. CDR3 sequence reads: CASSKRTGVDNQPQHF. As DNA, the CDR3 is TGTGCCAGCAGCAAACGGACAGGGGTGGACAATCAGCCCCAGCATTTT.

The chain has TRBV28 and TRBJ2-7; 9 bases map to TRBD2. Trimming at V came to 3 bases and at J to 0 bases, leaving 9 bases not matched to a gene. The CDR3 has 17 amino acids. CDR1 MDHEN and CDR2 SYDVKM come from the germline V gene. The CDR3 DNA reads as TGTGCCAGCAGTTTTTCACGGCGGGGGGGTCTCTCCTACGAGCAGTACTTC. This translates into CASSFSRRGGLSYEQYF.